This TCR beta chain was found in a study of CD8 T cells in ankylosing spondylitis. Germline V lookup: CDR1 DFQATT, CDR2 SNEGSKA (reference sequence). V lost 3 bases and J lost 2, with 16 bases in between. The CDR3 has 16 amino acids. In its sample, this clonotype was seen many times. TCRdb ran MiXCR on the 5' RACE reads and lists one entry per CDR3 protein. In the table there are 250,000 or so distinct CDR3 sequences, roughly 10% of which are singletons. The source material was blood, either unsorted or a sorted T cell fraction (not recorded which). The TCR sequence derives from a male donor with ankylosing spondylitis or in good health (not recorded which). The chain employs TRBV20-1 and TRBJ2-2, with D tentatively TRBD2 (6 bases). CDR3 protein: CSARRPGTYNTGELFF. For the CDR3, the DNA is TGCAGTGCTAGGCGCCCCGGGACTTATAACACCGGGGAGCTGTTTTTT.